Shown below are 20 T cell receptor beta chains from a single sample sequenced in a study of shared clonotypes between healthy human individuals. The repertoire was sequenced with immunoSEQ multiplex PCR; TCRdb's copy has only in-frame clones and lacks some. The sample has about 600,000 clones; just over 75% are singletons. The material sequenced was PBMCs. Receptors originate from a woman in her thirties or forties in good health. Some clones in this sample may be carry-over from other donors' samples.

V and J are TRBV7-9 and TRBJ2-5, with D possibly matching TRBD1 (6 bases). The CDR3 extends over 15 amino acids. CDR1 is SEHNR, CDR2 FQNEAQ, per germline (reference sequence). V was clipped by 4 bases and J by 1 base, with 13 bases between them. The chain's CDR3 is CASSSLTGSQETQYF. CDR3 nucleotides: TGTGCCAGCAGCTCCCTCACAGGGAGCCAAGAGACCCAGTACTTC. The full variable domain, completed using reference TRBV7-9 and TRBJ2-5, is DTGVSQNPRHKITKRGQNVTFRCDPISEHNRLYWYRQTLGQGPEFLTYFQNEAQLEKSRLLSDRFSAERPKGSFSTLEIQRTEQGDSAMYLCASSSLTGSQETQYFGPGTRLLVL.

J is TRBJ2-7 and V is TRBV7-6; 9 nucleotides align to TRBD1. Trimming took 2 bases from V and 7 from J; bases not matched to a gene: 9. Germline lookup yields CDR1 SGHVS and CDR2 FNYEAQ. The CDR3 sequence is 15 residues long. The CDR3 reads CASSLSPDRGAEQYF. CDR3 coding DNA: TGTGCCAGCAGCTTATCCCCGGACAGGGGAGCGGAGCAGTACTTC.

CDR3 sequence: CASSQSPWDTTQYF. CDR3 sequence (DNA): TGTGCCAGCAGCCAGTCGCCATGGGACACTACGCAGTATTTT. The chain links TRBV5-5 to TRBJ2-3, with a weak D call TRBD1 (6 bases). The V and J ends lost 4 bases and 8 bases respectively, with 17 bases between them. The CDR3 extends over 14 amino acids. Germline loops: CDR1 SGHKS, CDR2 YYEKEE (reference sequence).

This clone was detected only once. The chain is built from TRBV9 and TRBJ2-5, with TRBD2 identical over 8 bases. Germline V gene data show CDR1 as SGDLS and CDR2 as YYNGEE. The CDR3 is 14 amino acids. Trimming took 4 bases from V and 5 from J; bases not matched to a gene: 7. DNA of the CDR3: TGTGCCAGCAGCCCCCGGACTAGCCCCGAGACCCAGTACTTC. Its protein is CASSPRTSPETQYF.

A remark on this clone: A far larger clone is a single base away, which makes a read error likely. Other DNA sequences from this sample encode an identical CDR3 as well. V gene TRBV25-1 combines with J gene TRBJ1-5; no clear D gene. The germline V gene has CDR1 MGHDK and CDR2 SYGVNS. The CDR3 is 15 residues long. CDR3 DNA: TGTGCCAGCAGCCCATCCGTGGGGAGCAAGCAGCCCCAGCATTTT. Translated: CASSPSVGSKQPQHF.

The chain has TRBV10-3 and TRBJ2-7; TRBD1 matches 10 bases. The CDR3 runs to 14 residues. Per the germline V gene, CDR1 is ENHRY and CDR2 is SYGVKD. V gave up 6 bases and J gave up 3 bases; unmatched junction bases: 5. CDR3 in DNA: TGTGCCATCAGCCCCGGGACAGGGGTCTACGAGCAGTACTTC. It encodes CAISPGTGVYEQYF.

The J gene is TRBJ2-7, the V gene TRBV5-4, with 10 bases matching TRBD2. CDR1 is SGHNT and CDR2 is YYREEE in the germline V gene (reference sequence). V lost 0 bases, J lost 6 bases, and 6 bases stayed unmatched. The CDR3 extends over 15 amino acids. CDR3 in DNA: TGTGCCAGCAGCTTGGGGCTAGCGGGAGTGGGCGAGCAGTACTTC. This encodes CASSLGLAGVGEQYF.

The gene calls are TRBV28 and TRBJ2-5; D gene uncertain. The CDR3 contains 18 residues. The V end lost 1 base, the J end lost 1 base, and 19 bases lay between the germline ends. Per the germline V gene, CDR1 is MDHEN and CDR2 is SYDVKM. As DNA, the CDR3 is TGTGCCAGCAGTTTATCTCCGAACATAGAGGTGGTCCAAGAGACCCAGTACTTC. It translates to CASSLSPNIEVVQETQYF.

This rearrangement joins TRBV19 to TRBJ2-3; 8 bases match TRBD1. With V trimmed by 1 base and J by 4 bases, 4 bases remained unmatched. The CDR3 covers 15 residues. Germline V gives CDR1 LNHDA, CDR2 SQIVND (reference sequence). CDR3 protein: CASSIGQGQADTQYF. The CDR3 nucleotides read TGTGCCAGTAGTATAGGACAGGGACAGGCAGATACGCAGTATTTT.

V usage is TRBV6-4 and J usage is TRBJ2-1, with a tentative D call TRBD2 (6 bases). The V gene's germline CDR1 is MRHNA and CDR2 SNTAGT. The length of the CDR3 is 15 residues. Trimming took 5 bases from V and 6 from J, leaving 17 bases between them. The CDR3 loop is CASSQTPGASNEQFF. The CDR3 nucleotides are TGTGCCAGCAGTCAAACCCCGGGAGCTAGCAATGAGCAGTTCTTC.

This chain links TRBV18 with TRBJ2-7; weak D call: TRBD1 (6 bases). Between the trimmed V and J ends, which lost 0 bases and 6 bases, there was a span of 12 bases. CDR3 length: 14 residues. Per germline, CDR1 KGHSH and CDR2 LQKENI. The CDR3, as DNA: TGTGCCAGCTCACCACCGACAGGCTCCCTCGAGCAGTACTTC. This sequence encodes CASSPPTGSLEQYF. Complete variable domain (other parts from reference TRBV18 and TRBJ2-7): NAGVMQNPRHLVRRRGQEARLRCSPMKGHSHVYWYRQLPEEGLKFMVYLQKENIIDESGMPKERFSAEFPKEGPSILRIQQVVRGDSAAYFCASSPPTGSLEQYFGPGTRLTVT.

Of note for this clone: A much larger clone lies one base from this, so it may be a read error. Different DNA sequences within this sample yield the same CDR3. V is TRBV2 and J is TRBJ1-2, with 8 bases fitting TRBD1. CDR1 and CDR2 (germline): SNHLY, FYNNEI. The CDR3 is 14 amino acids. Here the CDR3 reads CASSGQGRNYGYTF. The CDR3 nucleotides are TGCGCCAGCAGTGGACAGGGTCGAAACTATGGCTACACCTTC. The full variable domain, its missing parts supplied by reference TRBV2 and TRBJ1-2, is EPEVTQTPSHQVTQMGQEVILRCVPISNHLYFYWYRQILGQKVEFLVSFYNNEISEKSEIFDDQFSVERPDGSNFTLKIRSTKLEDSAMYFCASSGQGRNYGYTFGSGTRLTVV.

This chain uses TRBV4-1 with TRBJ1-1, with a possible D match to TRBD1 (5 bases). From germline, CDR1 is MGHRA and CDR2 YSYEKL. V was trimmed by 1 base and J by 7 bases, leaving 22 bases between them. The CDR3 has 17 amino acids. CDR3 in DNA: TGCGCCAGCAGCCAAGGGCCCCGGGACGGAAAAAAAATTGAAGCTTTCTTT. This translates into CASSQGPRDGKKIEAFF.

The genes are TRBV18 and TRBJ2-1; maybe TRBD1 (6 bases). Germline CDR1 is KGHSH and CDR2 is LQKENI. The V end lost 3 bases, the J end lost 12 bases, and 15 bases lay between the germline ends. CDR3 length: 13 residues. CDR3 DNA: TGTGCCAGCTCACCCCGGAACAGGGAAGGGCAGTTCTTC. Translation gives CASSPRNREGQFF. The full variable domain, completed using reference TRBV18 and TRBJ2-1, is NAGVMQNPRHLVRRRGQEARLRCSPMKGHSHVYWYRQLPEEGLKFMVYLQKENIIDESGMPKERFSAEFPKEGPSILRIQQVVRGDSAAYFCASSPRNREGQFFGPGTRLTVL.

The CDR3 here is CASSFRDRGRFYEQFF. The CDR3 DNA sequence: TGTGCCAGCAGCTTCCGGGACAGGGGGCGCTTTTATGAGCAGTTCTTC. This sequence joins TRBV5-6 and TRBJ2-1; 12 bases align to TRBD1. Trimming removed 2 bases from V and 8 bases from J; junction bases left unmatched: 8. The germline CDR1 and CDR2 sequences are SGHDT and YYEEEE. The CDR3 contains 16 residues.

The chain combines TRBV6-1 with TRBJ2-7; TRBD1 is a possible D gene (6 bases). Looked up from germline, CDR1 is MNHNS and CDR2 is SASEGT. The CDR3 is made up of 13 amino acids. Deletions cut 5 bases from V and 6 bases from J, with 14 bases between. Here the CDR3 reads CASSRTDISEQYF. CDR3 coding DNA: TGTGCCAGCAGTCGGACAGACATTTCCGAGCAGTACTTC.

This chain connects TRBV18 to TRBJ2-1; D is tentatively TRBD1 or TRBD2 (5 bases each). Trimming pared 2 bases from V and 5 bases from J, leaving 10 bases between. The CDR3 has 14 residues. Germline CDR1 and CDR2: KGHSH and LQKENI. This CDR3 is CASSPGTVHNEQFF. CDR3 coding DNA: TGTGCCAGCTCACCAGGGACCGTACACAATGAGCAGTTCTTC.

The chain uses TRBV18 and TRBJ2-7; D might be TRBD1 (6 bases). Germline-derived CDR1 and CDR2 are KGHSH and LQKENI. The CDR3 contains 13 residues. Trimming took off 3 bases at V and 3 bases at J, with 9 bases between the two ends. The CDR3 here is CASSPGHGYEQYF. CDR3 in DNA: TGTGCCAGCTCACCGGGACACGGCTACGAGCAGTACTTC.

The chain is built from TRBV4-2 and TRBJ1-1, with 7 bases matching TRBD1. Germline V gene lookup returns CDR1 LGHNA and CDR2 YNFKEQ. V was clipped by 4 bases and J by 2 bases; unmatched bases: 4. This CDR3 is 14 amino acids long. DNA of the CDR3: TGTGCCAGCAGCCGCAGGGGGGGAAACACTGAAGCTTTCTTT. Residues: CASSRRGGNTEAFF.

The chain combines TRBV5-1 with TRBJ2-2, with D perhaps TRBD1 or TRBD2 (5 bases each). This CDR3 is built from 12 residues. Germline V gene sequence: CDR1 SGHRS, CDR2 YFSETQ. V was clipped by 7 bases and J by 4 bases, with 8 bases between them. CDR3 protein: CASRGPTGELFF. DNA for the CDR3: TGCGCCAGCCGGGGCCCCACCGGGGAGCTGTTTTTT. Combining the CDR3 with reference TRBV5-1 and TRBJ2-2 gives the whole variable domain KAGVTQTPRYLIKTRGQQVTLSCSPISGHRSVSWYQQTPGQGLQFLFEYFSETQRNKGNFPGRFSGRQFSNSRSEMNVSTLELGDSALYLCASRGPTGELFFGEGSRLTVL.